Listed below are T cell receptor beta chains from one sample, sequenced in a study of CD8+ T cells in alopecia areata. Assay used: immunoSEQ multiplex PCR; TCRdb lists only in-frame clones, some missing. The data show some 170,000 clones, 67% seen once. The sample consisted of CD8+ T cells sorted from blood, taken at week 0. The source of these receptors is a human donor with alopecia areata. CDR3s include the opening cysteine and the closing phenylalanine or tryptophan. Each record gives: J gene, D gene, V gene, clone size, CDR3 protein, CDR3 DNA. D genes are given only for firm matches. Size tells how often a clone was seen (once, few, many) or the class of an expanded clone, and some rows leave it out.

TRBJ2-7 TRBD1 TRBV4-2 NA CASSLRTGASYEQYF TGTGCCAGCAGCCTTAGGACAGGGGCTTCCTACGAGCAGTACTTC
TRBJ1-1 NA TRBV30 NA CAWGGRDTEAFF TGTGCCTGGGGGGGGAGAGACACTGAAGCTTTCTTT
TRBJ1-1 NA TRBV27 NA CASSLGGNTEAFF TGTGCCAGCAGTTTGGGCGGGAACACTGAAGCTTTCTTT
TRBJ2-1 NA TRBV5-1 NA CASRGVLWAYNEQFF TGCGCCAGCAGGGGCGTATTGTGGGCCTACAATGAGCAGTTCTTC
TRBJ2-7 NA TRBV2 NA CASSPGRREQYF TGTGCCAGCAGCCCGGGGCGGCGGGAGCAGTACTTC
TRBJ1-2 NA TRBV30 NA CAWSVAGNYGYTF TGTGCCTGGAGTGTAGCCGGGAACTATGGCTACACCTTC
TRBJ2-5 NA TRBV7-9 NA CASSLAAGEETQYF TGTGCCAGCAGCTTAGCTGCAGGGGAAGAGACCCAGTACTTC
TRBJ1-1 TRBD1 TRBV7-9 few CASSPPYRGNTEAFF TGTGCCAGCAGCCCCCCTTACAGGGGGAACACTGAAGCTTTCTTT
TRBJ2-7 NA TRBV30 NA CAWRVDLYEQYF TGTGCCTGGAGGGTGGACCTCTACGAGCAGTACTTC
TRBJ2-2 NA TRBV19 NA CASIADTGELFF TGTGCCAGTATAGCGGACACCGGGGAGCTGTTTTTT
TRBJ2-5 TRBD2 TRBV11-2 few CASSPTSVRETQYF TGTGCCAGCAGCCCGACTAGCGTCCGAGAGACCCAGTACTTC
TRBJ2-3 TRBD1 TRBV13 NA CASSYGTGREDTQYF TGTGCCAGCAGCTATGGGACAGGGAGAGAAGATACGCAGTATTTT
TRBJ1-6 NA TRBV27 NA CASSATVNSPLHF TGTGCCAGCAGTGCAACAGTTAATTCACCCCTCCACTTT
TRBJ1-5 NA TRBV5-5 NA CASSLRGNSNQPQHF TGTGCCAGCAGCTTGAGGGGTAATAGCAATCAGCCCCAGCATTTT
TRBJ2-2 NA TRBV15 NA CATSRESAGELFF TGTGCCACCAGCAGGGAATCAGCCGGGGAGCTGTTTTTT
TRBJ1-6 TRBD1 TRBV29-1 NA CSVVPTGVVSPLHF TGCAGCGTTGTCCCGACAGGGGTGGTATCACCCCTCCACTTT
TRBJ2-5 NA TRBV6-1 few CASSEFLRNQETQYF TGTGCCAGCAGTGAATTTTTGCGGAACCAAGAGACCCAGTACTTC
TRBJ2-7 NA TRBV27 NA CASSLSSDRGYEQYF TGTGCCAGCAGTTTATCGTCGGACCGAGGGTACGAGCAGTACTTC
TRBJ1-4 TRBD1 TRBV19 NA CASGQGVEKLFF TGTGCCAGTGGACAGGGCGTTGAAAAACTGTTTTTT
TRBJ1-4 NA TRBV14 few CASSQVGATNEKLFF TGTGCCAGCAGCCAAGTAGGAGCAACTAATGAAAAACTGTTTTTT
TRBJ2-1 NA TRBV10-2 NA CASSEGRVVDNEQFF TGCGCCAGCAGTGAGGGCAGGGTGGTAGACAATGAGCAGTTCTTC
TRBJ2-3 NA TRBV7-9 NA CASSLASTDTQYF TGTGCCAGCAGCTTAGCTAGCACAGATACGCAGTATTTT
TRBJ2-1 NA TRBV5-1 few CASSLNRDYNEQFF TGCGCCAGCAGCTTAAACCGGGACTACAATGAGCAGTTCTTC
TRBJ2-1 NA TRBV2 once CARRDFLGEQFF TGTGCCCGCCGGGACTTCCTAGGTGAGCAGTTCTTC
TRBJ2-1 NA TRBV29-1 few CSVDKGVEQFF TGCAGCGTTGATAAGGGGGTTGAGCAGTTCTTC
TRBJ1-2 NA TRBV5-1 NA CASSDGWTAAF TGCGCCAGCAGCGATGGGTGGACAGCGGCCTTC
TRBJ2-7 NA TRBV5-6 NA CASSGVTFEQYF TGTGCCAGCAGCGGTGTGACGTTCGAGCAGTACTTC
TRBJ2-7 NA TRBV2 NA CASSEAGGYYEQYF TGTGCCAGCAGTGAAGCGGGTGGATACTACGAGCAGTACTTC
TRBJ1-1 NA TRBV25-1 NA CASSNSEGDTEAFF TGTGCCAGCAGTAACAGCGAGGGGGACACTGAAGCTTTCTTT
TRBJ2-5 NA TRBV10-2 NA CASSVVRVAETQYF TGCGCCAGCAGTGTAGTAAGGGTCGCAGAGACCCAGTACTTC
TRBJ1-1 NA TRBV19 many CASSIRREAFF TGTGCCAGTAGTATTCGCCGAGAAGCTTTCTTT
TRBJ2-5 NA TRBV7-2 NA CASSLVGRQTQYF TGTGCCAGCAGCTTAGTAGGGAGGCAGACCCAGTACTTC
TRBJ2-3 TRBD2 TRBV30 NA CAWSVWTSGDHTQYF TGTGCCTGGAGTGTTTGGACTAGCGGGGACCATACGCAGTATTTT
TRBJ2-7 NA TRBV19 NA CASSTPSYEQYF TGTGCCAGTAGTACCCCCTCCTACGAGCAGTACTTC
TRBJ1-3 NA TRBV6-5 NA CASSYSQGIGNTIYF TGTGCCAGCAGTTACTCACAGGGAATCGGAAACACCATATATTTT
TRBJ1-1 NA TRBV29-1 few CSSLDASAEAFF TGCAGCTCCTTGGACGCGAGCGCTGAAGCTTTCTTT
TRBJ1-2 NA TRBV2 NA CASSPGELQGYTF TGTGCCAGCAGTCCAGGGGAGCTTCAAGGCTACACCTTC
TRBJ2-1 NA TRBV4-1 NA CASSQGQWHEQFF TGCGCCAGCAGCCAAGGGCAGTGGCATGAGCAGTTCTTC
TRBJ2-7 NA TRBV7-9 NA CASGRKGEQYF TGTGCCAGCGGGCGAAAGGGCGAGCAGTACTTC
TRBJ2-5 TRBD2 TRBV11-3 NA CASSLGTSAETQYF TGTGCCAGCAGCCTCGGGACTAGCGCCGAGACCCAGTACTTC
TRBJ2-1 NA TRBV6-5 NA CASRNPTAPYNEQFF TGTGCCAGCAGGAATCCAACCGCCCCCTACAATGAGCAGTTCTTC
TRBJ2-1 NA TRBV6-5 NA CASSRGDSLFF TGTGCCAGCAGTAGGGGGGACAGTCTGTTCTTC
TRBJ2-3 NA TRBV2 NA CASRVQRENTDTQYF TGTGCCAGTAGGGTTCAACGGGAGAACACAGATACGCAGTATTTT
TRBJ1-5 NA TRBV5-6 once CASSLSGHQPQHF TGTGCCAGCAGCTTGTCAGGGCACCAGCCCCAGCATTTT
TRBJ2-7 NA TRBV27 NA CASSLSMSRAYEQYF TGTGCCAGCAGTTTATCGATGAGTCGAGCCTACGAGCAGTACTTC
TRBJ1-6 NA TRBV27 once CASTSGALSYNSPLHF TGTGCCAGCACGTCAGGGGCCCTCTCCTATAATTCACCCCTCCACTTT
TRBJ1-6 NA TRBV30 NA CAWSEGPNNSPLHF TGTGCCTGGAGTGAGGGCCCAAATAATTCACCCCTCCACTTT
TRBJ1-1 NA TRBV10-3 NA CAVWSGVAEAFF TGTGCCGTATGGTCGGGGGTCGCTGAAGCTTTCTTT
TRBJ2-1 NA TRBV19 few CASSIGFVQFF TGTGCCAGTAGTATAGGGTTTGTGCAGTTCTTC
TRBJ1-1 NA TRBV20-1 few CSAYLNTEAFF TGCAGTGCTTACCTGAACACTGAAGCTTTCTTT
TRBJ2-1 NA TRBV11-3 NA CASSSGDSSYNEQFF TGTGCCAGCAGCTCGGGGGATAGCTCCTACAATGAGCAGTTCTTC
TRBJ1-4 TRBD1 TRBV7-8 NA CASSPGTELEKLFF TGTGCCAGCAGTCCCGGGACAGAGCTTGAAAAACTGTTTTTT
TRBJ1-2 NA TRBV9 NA CASSPQGVYTF TGTGCCAGCAGCCCACAAGGTGTCTACACCTTC
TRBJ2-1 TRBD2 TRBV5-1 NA CASSPGLAGGRNNEQFF TGCGCCAGCAGCCCGGGACTAGCGGGGGGCCGGAACAATGAGCAGTTCTTC
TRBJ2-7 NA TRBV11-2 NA CASSLVEQYF TGTGCCAGCAGCTTAGTCGAGCAGTACTTC
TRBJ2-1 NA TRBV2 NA CASTPLSYNEQFF TGTGCCAGCACCCCGCTCTCCTACAATGAGCAGTTCTTC
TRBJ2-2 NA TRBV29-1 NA CSVAGTSNTGELFF TGCAGCGTGGCCGGGACGTCGAACACCGGGGAGCTGTTTTTT
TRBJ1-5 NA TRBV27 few CASRRGDQPQHF TGTGCCAGCAGGAGGGGTGATCAGCCCCAGCATTTT
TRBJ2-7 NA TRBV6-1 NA CASRERTIYEQYF TGTGCCAGCAGAGAAAGGACGATCTACGAGCAGTACTTC